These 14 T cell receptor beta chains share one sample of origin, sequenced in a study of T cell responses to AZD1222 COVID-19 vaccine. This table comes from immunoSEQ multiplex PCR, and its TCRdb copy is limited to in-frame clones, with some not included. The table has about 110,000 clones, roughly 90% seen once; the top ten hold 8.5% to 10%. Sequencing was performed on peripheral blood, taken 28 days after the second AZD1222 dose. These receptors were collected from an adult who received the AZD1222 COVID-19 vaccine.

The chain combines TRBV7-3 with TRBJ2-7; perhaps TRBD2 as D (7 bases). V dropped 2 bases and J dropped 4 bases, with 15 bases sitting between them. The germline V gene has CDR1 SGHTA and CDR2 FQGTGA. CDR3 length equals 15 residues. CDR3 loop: CASSLGGGTHYEQYF. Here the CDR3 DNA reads TGTGCCAGCAGCTTAGGGGGAGGGACACATTACGAGCAGTACTTC.

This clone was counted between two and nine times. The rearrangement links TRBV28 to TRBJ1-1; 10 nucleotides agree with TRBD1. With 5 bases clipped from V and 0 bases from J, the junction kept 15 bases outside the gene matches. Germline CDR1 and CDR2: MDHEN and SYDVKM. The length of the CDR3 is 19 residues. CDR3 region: CASSGSPPGQGIVNTEAFF. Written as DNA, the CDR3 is TGTGCCAGCAGTGGGAGTCCACCGGGACAGGGGATAGTGAACACTGAAGCTTTCTTT.

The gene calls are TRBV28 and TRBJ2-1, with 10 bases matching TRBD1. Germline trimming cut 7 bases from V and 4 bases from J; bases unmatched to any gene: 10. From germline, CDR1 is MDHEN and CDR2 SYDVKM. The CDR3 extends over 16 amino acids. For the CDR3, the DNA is TGTGCCAGCATCCCCCGGACAGGGGGTAATTACAATGAGCAGTTCTTC. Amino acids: CASIPRTGGNYNEQFF.

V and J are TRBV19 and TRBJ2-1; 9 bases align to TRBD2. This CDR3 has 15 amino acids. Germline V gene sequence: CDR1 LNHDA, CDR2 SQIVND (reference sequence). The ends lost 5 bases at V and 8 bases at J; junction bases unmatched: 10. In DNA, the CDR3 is TGTGCCAGTAGTCGACACGGGACTAGCCTCGATGAGCAGTTCTTC. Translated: CASSRHGTSLDEQFF.

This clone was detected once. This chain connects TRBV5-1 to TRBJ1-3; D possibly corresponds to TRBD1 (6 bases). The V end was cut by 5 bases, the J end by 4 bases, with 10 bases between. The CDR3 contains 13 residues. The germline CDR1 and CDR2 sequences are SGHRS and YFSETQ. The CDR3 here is CASRQGSGNTIYF. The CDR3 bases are TGCGCCAGCAGGCAGGGGTCGGGAAACACCATATATTTT.

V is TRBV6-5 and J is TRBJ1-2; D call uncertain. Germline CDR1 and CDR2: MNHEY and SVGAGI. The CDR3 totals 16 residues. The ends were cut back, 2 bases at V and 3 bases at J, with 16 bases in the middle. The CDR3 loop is CASSYRVRSNHYGYTF. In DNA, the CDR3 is TGTGCCAGCAGTTACAGGGTTCGGAGTAACCACTATGGCTACACCTTC.

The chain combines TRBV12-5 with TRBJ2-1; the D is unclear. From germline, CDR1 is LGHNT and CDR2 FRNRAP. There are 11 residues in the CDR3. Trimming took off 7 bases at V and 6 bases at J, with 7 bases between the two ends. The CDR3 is CASASVNEQFF. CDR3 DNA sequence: TGTGCTAGTGCTTCCGTCAATGAGCAGTTCTTC. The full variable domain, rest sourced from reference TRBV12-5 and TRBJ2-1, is DARVTQTPRHKVTEMGQEVTMRCQPILGHNTVFWYRQTMMQGLELLAYFRNRAPLDDSGMPKDRFSAEMPDATLATLKIQPSEPRDSAVYFCASASVNEQFFGPGTRLTVL.

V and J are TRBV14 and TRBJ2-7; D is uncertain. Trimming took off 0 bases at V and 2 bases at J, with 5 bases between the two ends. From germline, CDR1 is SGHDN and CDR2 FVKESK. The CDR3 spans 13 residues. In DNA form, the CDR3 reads TGTGCCAGCAGCCAAGATCTCGCCTACGAGCAGTACTTC. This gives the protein CASSQDLAYEQYF.

In DNA form, the CDR3 reads TGCGCCAGCAGCTTAGGGACAGACTCCTACGAGCAGTACTTC. This sequence encodes CASSLGTDSYEQYF. J is TRBJ2-7 and V is TRBV5-1; 7 bases line up with TRBD1. Germline V gene lookup returns CDR1 SGHRS and CDR2 YFSETQ. The CDR3 has 14 residues. The J segment lost 0 bases and the V segment lost 2 bases, leaving 2 bases of the junction unmatched.

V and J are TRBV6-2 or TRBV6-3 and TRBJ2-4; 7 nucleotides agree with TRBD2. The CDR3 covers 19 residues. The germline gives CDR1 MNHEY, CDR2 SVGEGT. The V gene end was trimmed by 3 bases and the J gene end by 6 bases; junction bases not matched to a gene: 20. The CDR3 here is CASSYRLAVSAGVPNIQYF. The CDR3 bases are TGTGCCAGCAGTTATAGATTAGCGGTTTCGGCGGGAGTACCAAACATTCAGTACTTC.

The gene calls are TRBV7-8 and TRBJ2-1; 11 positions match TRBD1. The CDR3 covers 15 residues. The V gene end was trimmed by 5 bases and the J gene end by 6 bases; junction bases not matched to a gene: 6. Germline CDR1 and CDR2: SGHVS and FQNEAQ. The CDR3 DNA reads TGTGCCAGCAGCCGGGGACAGGGGGTTCGCAATGAGCAGTTCTTC. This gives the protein CASSRGQGVRNEQFF.

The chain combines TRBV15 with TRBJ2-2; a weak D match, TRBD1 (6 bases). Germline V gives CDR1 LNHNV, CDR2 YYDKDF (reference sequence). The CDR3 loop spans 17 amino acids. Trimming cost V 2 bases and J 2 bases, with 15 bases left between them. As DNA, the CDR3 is TGTGCCACCAGCAGACCCGGGACACCCTCCAACACCGGGGAGCTGTTTTTT. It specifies CATSRPGTPSNTGELFF.

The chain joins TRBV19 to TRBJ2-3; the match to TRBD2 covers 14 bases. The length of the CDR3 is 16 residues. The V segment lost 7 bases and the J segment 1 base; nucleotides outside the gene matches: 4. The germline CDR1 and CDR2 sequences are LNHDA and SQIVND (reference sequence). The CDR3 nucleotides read TGTGCCAGTACCTCGGGACTAGCGGGAGGCACAGATACGCAGTATTTT. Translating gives CASTSGLAGGTDTQYF.

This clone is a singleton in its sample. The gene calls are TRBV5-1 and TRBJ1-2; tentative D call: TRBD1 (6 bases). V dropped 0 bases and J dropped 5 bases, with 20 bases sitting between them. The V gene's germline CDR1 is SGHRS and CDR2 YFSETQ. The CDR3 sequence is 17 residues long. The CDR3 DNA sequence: TGCGCCAGCAGCTTGGAGGGGGGAATCTCCATGGTATATGGCTACACCTTC. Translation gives CASSLEGGISMVYGYTF.